This T cell receptor (beta chain) is drawn from a study of T cells after yellow fever vaccination. V lost 7 bases, J lost 5 bases, and 12 bases stayed unmatched. Germline V lookup: CDR1 MNHNS, CDR2 SASEGT. The CDR3 runs 15 residues. One entry per CDR3 protein results from TCRdb running MiXCR on the 5' RACE reads. The sample records approximately 610,000 distinct CDR3 sequences, around 17% being singletons. The chain has TRBV6-1 and TRBJ2-3; the match to TRBD1 covers 7 bases. The receptor comes from a man younger than 35 who received the YFV17D yellow fever vaccine. The specimen was PBMCs, collected about 5 days after the first yellow fever vaccination. The CDR3 bases are TGTGCCAGCAACTCTAGGACAGGCTCTCTAGATACGCAGTATTTT. Protein product: CASNSRTGSLDTQYF.